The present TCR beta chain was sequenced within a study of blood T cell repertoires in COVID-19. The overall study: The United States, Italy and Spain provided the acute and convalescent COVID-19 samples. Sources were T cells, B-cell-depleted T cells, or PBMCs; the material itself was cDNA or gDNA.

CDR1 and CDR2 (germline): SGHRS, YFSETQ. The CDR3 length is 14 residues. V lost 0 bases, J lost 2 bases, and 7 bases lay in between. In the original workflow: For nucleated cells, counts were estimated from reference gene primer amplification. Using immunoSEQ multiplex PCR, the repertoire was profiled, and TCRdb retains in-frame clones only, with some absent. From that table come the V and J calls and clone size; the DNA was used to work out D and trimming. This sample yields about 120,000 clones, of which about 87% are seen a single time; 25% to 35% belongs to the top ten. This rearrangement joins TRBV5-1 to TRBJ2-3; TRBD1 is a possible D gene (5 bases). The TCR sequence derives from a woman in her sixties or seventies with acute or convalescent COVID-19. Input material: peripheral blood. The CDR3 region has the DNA TGCGCCAGCAGCTTGGACAGGTCCACAGATACGCAGTATTTT. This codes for CASSLDRSTDTQYF.